The clone carrying this TCR beta chain was counted between two and nine times. Its antigen is unknown. Stated time point: persistent/refractory GD, antithyroid drugs over 5 years with positive TRAb. PBMC RNA was the source of the TCR library. The authors drew around 9 milliliters of peripheral blood into EDTA tubes. This specimen belongs to a study of regulatory T cells in long-lasting Graves disease. Study summary: Patients met the persistent Graves' disease definition after over 5 years of antithyroid drugs with positive TSH receptor antibodies. Findings and caveats of the study: Patients with persistent disease shared 2,741 public clonotypes, outpacing the approximately 920 shared by new patients.

Relying on iRepertoire HTBI primers and Arm-PCR of CDR3 regions, the team built TCR beta libraries. Using its own MiXCR run on the multiplex PCR reads, TCRdb lists one record per CDR3 protein. The table has roughly 450,000 distinct CDR3 sequences, 20% to 25% seen once. This clonotype was sampled from a female donor with Graves disease. The sample here was peripheral blood mononuclear cells (PBMCs), taken when the disease was refractory, from a patient treated with antithyroid drugs.

The CDR3 DNA is TGTGCCAGCAGCTTAGGGGGGGTGCGAGAGCAGTACTTC. This sequence encodes CASSLGGVREQYF. The gene calls are TRBV11-2 and TRBJ2-7; the D gene is possibly TRBD2 (6 bases). Germline values: CDR1 SGHAT, CDR2 FQNNGV. Trimming shortened V by 1 base and J by 7 bases, and 11 bases separated the two germline ends. The length of the CDR3 is 13 residues.